Listed below are T cell receptor beta chains from one sample, sequenced in a study of shared clonotypes between healthy human individuals. The assay was immunoSEQ multiplex PCR, and TCRdb's table has in-frame clones only and misses some. The repertoire holds a few hundred thousand clones, with roughly 91% as singletons. Input material: memory CD8+ T cells sorted from blood. These receptor sequences come from a man younger than 35 in good health. Both conserved end residues are part of each CDR3. The D gene is left open where the match is weak. Clone sizes are given selectively: once, few, many, or a class where the clone is expanded.

V,size,length,J,D,DNA,CDR3
TRBV7-2,once,15,TRBJ1-3,NA,TGTGCCAGCAGCCCCTTACGAAACCCTGGAAACACCATATATTTT,CASSPLRNPGNTIYF
TRBV28,NA,15,TRBJ2-5,TRBD1,TGTGCCAGCAGTTCTCTGTGGACAGGGGAGGAGACCCAGTACTTC,CASSSLWTGEETQYF
TRBV13,NA,13,TRBJ1-5,TRBD1,TGTGCCAGCAGCTTCGACAGGGGCGGTCCCCAGCATTTT,CASSFDRGGPQHF
TRBV19,NA,14,TRBJ2-7,NA,TGTGCCAGTAGTATAGCGGACCCTGACTACGAGCAGTACTTC,CASSIADPDYEQYF
TRBV10-3,NA,12,TRBJ1-6,NA,TGTGCCATCAGTGAGGGTGGTTCACCCCTCCACTTT,CAISEGGSPLHF
TRBV2,NA,12,TRBJ2-1,TRBD1,TGTGCCAGCGGGACAGAGGGACCCGAGCAGTTCTTC,CASGTEGPEQFF
TRBV19,NA,12,TRBJ2-3,NA,TGTGCCAGTCAACAGGGCACAGATACGCAGTATTTT,CASQQGTDTQYF
TRBV5-1,NA,14,TRBJ2-5,NA,TGCGCCAGCAGCTTGGCCGAGGGCCGAGAGACCCAGTACTTC,CASSLAEGRETQYF
TRBV5-1,NA,14,TRBJ1-1,TRBD1,TGCGCCAGCAGCTTGGGACAGGGAAGGACTGAAGCTTTCTTT,CASSLGQGRTEAFF
TRBV28,NA,15,TRBJ1-6,NA,TGTGCCAGCAGACGACCCGGGGGGGGTAATTCACCCCTCCACTTT,CASRRPGGGNSPLHF
TRBV27,NA,13,TRBJ2-3,NA,TGTGCCAGCAGTCCTTTGGGTTCAGATACGCAGTATTTT,CASSPLGSDTQYF
TRBV11-1,NA,13,TRBJ2-7,NA,TGTGCCAGCAGCACCGACAGCTCCTACGAGCAGTACTTC,CASSTDSSYEQYF
TRBV5-1,NA,13,TRBJ2-1,NA,TGCGCCAGCAGCTTCTGGCCCGTCGATGAGCAGTTCTTC,CASSFWPVDEQFF
TRBV5-4,NA,14,TRBJ2-7,NA,TGTGCCAGCAGCTTTTTGGACGGGGCCTACGAGCAGTACTTC,CASSFLDGAYEQYF
TRBV2,NA,15,TRBJ2-7,NA,TGTGCCAGCAGCGATGAAGGCCGAAGCTCCTACGAGCAGTACTTC,CASSDEGRSSYEQYF
TRBV4-1,NA,15,TRBJ1-2,NA,TGCGCCAGCAGCCAAAGGGGTGGGCTGGGATATGGCTACACCTTC,CASSQRGGLGYGYTF
TRBV6-6,NA,14,TRBJ2-7,TRBD1,TGTGCCAGCAGTCCCGGGACAGGGGGCAGTGAGCAGTACTTC,CASSPGTGGSEQYF
TRBV9,NA,14,TRBJ2-5,NA,TGTGCCAGCAGCGTTAACGGGGTAGAAGAGACCCAGTACTTC,CASSVNGVEETQYF
TRBV5-1,NA,16,TRBJ1-2,NA,TGCGCCAGCAGCTTGGCCTTGGGGGCCTGGGCTAAGGGCTACACCTTC,CASSLALGAWAKGYTF
TRBV5-5,NA,14,TRBJ2-7,TRBD1,TGTGCCAGCAGCCGGTGGGACAGTTTTTACGAGCAGTACTTC,CASSRWDSFYEQYF
TRBV6-5,NA,14,TRBJ1-4,TRBD1,TGTGCCAGCAGTCAGGACAGGGGGTCTGAAAAACTGTTTTTT,CASSQDRGSEKLFF
TRBV11-2,NA,15,TRBJ1-1,TRBD1,TGTGCCAGCAGCTTACCCCGGACAGGGAGCCTTTTAGCTTTCTTT,CASSLPRTGSLLAFF
TRBV5-1,NA,16,TRBJ2-1,TRBD1,TGCGCCAGCAGCTTGGAAGGAGCAGGGGGATACAATGAGCAGTTCTTC,CASSLEGAGGYNEQFF
TRBV25-1,once,13,TRBJ2-1,TRBD1,TGTGCCAGCCGGGACAGGGGGTCCAATGAGCAGTTCTTC,CASRDRGSNEQFF
TRBV29-1,NA,13,TRBJ2-7,NA,TGCAGCGTTGTTATGTTTGGGACCTACGAGCAGTACTTC,CSVVMFGTYEQYF
TRBV5-6,NA,13,TRBJ2-7,NA,TGTGCCAGCAGCTCCTGGATCTCCTACGAGCAGTACTTC,CASSSWISYEQYF
TRBV25-1,NA,14,TRBJ1-2,TRBD1,TGTGCCAGCAGCGATATAGGACAGGGGTATGGCTACACCTTC,CASSDIGQGYGYTF
TRBV7-9,NA,16,TRBJ1-2,NA,TGTGCCAGCAGCCCACCTACAGGGCCCCCTAACTATGGCTACACCTTC,CASSPPTGPPNYGYTF
TRBV5-4,NA,15,TRBJ2-7,NA,TGTGCCAGCAGCTTCACGGCGGGTATCTCCTACGAGCAGTACTTC,CASSFTAGISYEQYF
TRBV25-1,many,18,TRBJ2-2,TRBD1,TGTGCCAGCAGTGAATATCCCCCGGTCAGGGGGAGCACCGGGGAGCTGTTTTTT,CASSEYPPVRGSTGELFF
TRBV5-6,many,14,TRBJ2-7,TRBD1,TGTGCCAGCAGCTTACAGGGGGCCTCCTACGAGCAGTACTTC,CASSLQGASYEQYF
TRBV9,NA,14,TRBJ2-7,TRBD1,TGTGCCAGCAGCGGAGGGACAGGGACCTACGAGCAGTACTTC,CASSGGTGTYEQYF